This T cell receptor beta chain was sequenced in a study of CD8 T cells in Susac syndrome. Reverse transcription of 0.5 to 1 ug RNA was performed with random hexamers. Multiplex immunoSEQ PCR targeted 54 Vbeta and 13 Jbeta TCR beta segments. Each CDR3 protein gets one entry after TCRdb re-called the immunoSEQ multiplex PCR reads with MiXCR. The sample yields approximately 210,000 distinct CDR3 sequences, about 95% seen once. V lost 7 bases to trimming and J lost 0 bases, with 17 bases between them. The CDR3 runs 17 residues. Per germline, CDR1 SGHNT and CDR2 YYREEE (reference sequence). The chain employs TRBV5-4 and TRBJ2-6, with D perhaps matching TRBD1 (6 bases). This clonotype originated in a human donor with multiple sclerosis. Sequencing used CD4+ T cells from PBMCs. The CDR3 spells CASARRDMSSGANVLTF. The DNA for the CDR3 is TGTGCCAGCGCACGACGGGACATGTCCTCTGGGGCCAACGTCCTGACTTTC.